The rows below give T cell receptor beta chains drawn from one sample of a study of T cell responses to AZD1222 COVID-19 vaccine. Some clones are missing from TCRdb's copy, which holds only in-frame ones; the method was immunoSEQ multiplex PCR. The repertoire holds 140,000 or so clones, with approximately 91% as singletons. Specimen: peripheral blood, collected 28 days after the second AZD1222 dose. The receptors shown here come from an adult who received the AZD1222 COVID-19 vaccine. The CDR3 runs from the conserved cysteine through the conserved F or W. A D gene is named only where the DNA matches it firmly. Not every row has a clone size; where given, it reads once, few, many or a size class.

clone_size: .
d_call: .
v_call: TRBV27
j_call: TRBJ2-7
cdr3_nt: TGTGCCAGCAGTCCACAGGGAACCTACGAGCAGTACTTC
cdr3_aa: CASSPQGTYEQYF

clone_size: .
d_call: TRBD2
v_call: TRBV3-1/TRBV3-2
j_call: TRBJ2-3
cdr3_nt: TGTGCCAGCAGCCAAGAGGGACTAGCGGGGGGGCCTAAGGTAAATACGCAGTATTTT
cdr3_aa: CASSQEGLAGGPKVNTQYF

clone_size: .
d_call: .
v_call: TRBV19
j_call: TRBJ1-3
cdr3_nt: TGTGCCAGTAGTATCGGCCCTCCAACTCTCTCTGGAAACACCATATATTTT
cdr3_aa: CASSIGPPTLSGNTIYF

clone_size: .
d_call: TRBD1
v_call: TRBV15
j_call: TRBJ1-5
cdr3_nt: TGTGCCACCAGCAGAGGATGGGACAGGGTTCAGCCCCAGCATTTT
cdr3_aa: CATSRGWDRVQPQHF

clone_size: .
d_call: TRBD2
v_call: TRBV5-1
j_call: TRBJ2-1
cdr3_nt: TGCGCCAGCAGCTACCCAACAGGGACTAGATACAATGAGCAGTTCTTC
cdr3_aa: CASSYPTGTRYNEQFF

clone_size: few
d_call: .
v_call: TRBV25-1
j_call: TRBJ2-7
cdr3_nt: TGTGCCAGCAGTGGGGAGATGGGACGGGACACCTACGAGCAGTACTTC
cdr3_aa: CASSGEMGRDTYEQYF

clone_size: .
d_call: .
v_call: TRBV19
j_call: TRBJ1-3
cdr3_nt: TGTGCCAGTAGTATCGGCTCTGGAAACACCATATATTTT
cdr3_aa: CASSIGSGNTIYF

clone_size: .
d_call: .
v_call: TRBV3-1/TRBV3-2
j_call: TRBJ1-5
cdr3_nt: TGTGCCAGCAGCCCCTCGGGGTTTAGCAATCAGCCCCAGCATTTT
cdr3_aa: CASSPSGFSNQPQHF

clone_size: .
d_call: TRBD2
v_call: TRBV7-6
j_call: TRBJ2-7
cdr3_nt: TGTGCCAGCAGCTCGCCGGGACTAGCGGGAGTTAAGAACGAGCAGTACTTC
cdr3_aa: CASSSPGLAGVKNEQYF

clone_size: .
d_call: .
v_call: TRBV7-3
j_call: TRBJ1-1
cdr3_nt: TGTGCCAGCAGCTCCGGGACGAACACTGAAGCTTTCTTT
cdr3_aa: CASSSGTNTEAFF

clone_size: once
d_call: .
v_call: TRBV3-1/TRBV3-2
j_call: TRBJ1-2
cdr3_nt: TGTGCCAGCAGCCAAGCTTGGGGCTACACCTTC
cdr3_aa: CASSQAWGYTF

clone_size: .
d_call: .
v_call: TRBV29-1
j_call: TRBJ1-1
cdr3_nt: TGCAGCGTTGCCGGGCGGGACACTGAAGCTTTCTTT
cdr3_aa: CSVAGRDTEAFF

clone_size: .
d_call: TRBD2
v_call: TRBV10-3
j_call: TRBJ2-7
cdr3_nt: TGTGCCATCAGCCCCGGACTAGCGGGGACCTACGAGCAGTACTTC
cdr3_aa: CAISPGLAGTYEQYF

clone_size: .
d_call: .
v_call: TRBV6-6
j_call: TRBJ2-1
cdr3_nt: TGTGCCAGCAGTCAACGAGGCCGCTCCTACAATGAGCAGTTCTTC
cdr3_aa: CASSQRGRSYNEQFF

clone_size: few
d_call: TRBD1
v_call: TRBV4-1
j_call: TRBJ1-1
cdr3_nt: TGCGCCAGCAGCCCGACAGGGTGGGACACTGAAGCTTTCTTT
cdr3_aa: CASSPTGWDTEAFF

clone_size: .
d_call: .
v_call: TRBV2
j_call: TRBJ1-4
cdr3_nt: TGTGCCAGCACCGGGGGCTTCGGTAATGAAAAACTGTTTTTT
cdr3_aa: CASTGGFGNEKLFF

clone_size: .
d_call: .
v_call: TRBV9
j_call: TRBJ1-1
cdr3_nt: TGTGCCAGCAGCGTAGAGGGGGTGAGGACTGAAGCTTTCTTT
cdr3_aa: CASSVEGVRTEAFF

clone_size: .
d_call: TRBD2
v_call: TRBV5-1
j_call: TRBJ2-2
cdr3_nt: TGCGCCAGCAGCCGGACTAGCGGGGGATCTCTGGGGGAGCTGTTTTTT
cdr3_aa: CASSRTSGGSLGELFF

clone_size: .
d_call: .
v_call: TRBV28
j_call: TRBJ1-2
cdr3_nt: TGTGCCAGCAGTCTTCCTGGGGAGGGTGTAGAGTATGGCTACACCTTC
cdr3_aa: CASSLPGEGVEYGYTF

clone_size: .
d_call: .
v_call: TRBV5-4
j_call: TRBJ2-1
cdr3_nt: TGTGCCAGCAGCAACAGACTGTTGCTGGGACTCTACAATGAGCAGTTCTTC
cdr3_aa: CASSNRLLLGLYNEQFF

clone_size: .
d_call: .
v_call: TRBV3-1/TRBV3-2
j_call: TRBJ2-2
cdr3_nt: TGTGCCAGCAGCCAAGGTCAGGGTGGCACCGGGGAGCTGTTTTTT
cdr3_aa: CASSQGQGGTGELFF

clone_size: .
d_call: .
v_call: TRBV11-2
j_call: TRBJ1-5
cdr3_nt: TGTGCCAGCAGCTTAGAGGGGGGCATCAAGCCCCAGCATTTT
cdr3_aa: CASSLEGGIKPQHF

clone_size: .
d_call: .
v_call: TRBV7-3
j_call: TRBJ2-2
cdr3_nt: TGTGCCAGCTCGCTGGGGGTAAACACCGGGGAGCTGTTTTTT
cdr3_aa: CASSLGVNTGELFF

clone_size: .
d_call: TRBD2
v_call: TRBV18
j_call: TRBJ2-3
cdr3_nt: TGTGCCAGCTCACCACCGGGACTAGCACCTGAAACGACAGATACGCAGTATTTT
cdr3_aa: CASSPPGLAPETTDTQYF

clone_size: .
d_call: .
v_call: TRBV6-5
j_call: TRBJ1-4
cdr3_nt: TGTGCCAGCAGTTACTCGAGTTGGGGGCCAGGTGAAAAACTGTTTTTT
cdr3_aa: CASSYSSWGPGEKLFF

clone_size: .
d_call: TRBD1
v_call: TRBV5-6
j_call: TRBJ1-5
cdr3_nt: TGTGCCAGCAGCAGGGACAGGGACAATCAGCCCCAGCATTTT
cdr3_aa: CASSRDRDNQPQHF

clone_size: .
d_call: TRBD2
v_call: TRBV19
j_call: TRBJ2-1
cdr3_nt: TGTGCCAGTAGGACTAGCGGGAGGGGCAATGAGCAGTTCTTC
cdr3_aa: CASRTSGRGNEQFF

clone_size: .
d_call: .
v_call: TRBV7-3
j_call: TRBJ1-1
cdr3_nt: TGTGCCAGCAGCCCAAGGGGTTTAACTGAAGCTTTCTTT
cdr3_aa: CASSPRGLTEAFF

clone_size: .
d_call: .
v_call: TRBV12-5
j_call: TRBJ1-2
cdr3_nt: TGTGCTAGTGGTTTGCGTGGGAGAGGCTACACCTTC
cdr3_aa: CASGLRGRGYTF

clone_size: .
d_call: .
v_call: TRBV19
j_call: TRBJ1-1
cdr3_nt: TGTGCCAGTAGTGCAAAGGGGGGTACTGAAGCTTTCTTT
cdr3_aa: CASSAKGGTEAFF

clone_size: .
d_call: TRBD2
v_call: TRBV6-5
j_call: TRBJ2-5
cdr3_nt: TGTGCCAGCAGCGACGGACTAGCGGGAGGTGTGACCCAGTACTTC
cdr3_aa: CASSDGLAGGVTQYF

clone_size: .
d_call: .
v_call: TRBV30
j_call: TRBJ2-7
cdr3_nt: TGTGCCTGGAGTGTAACAGGGACCTCCTACGAGCAGTACTTC
cdr3_aa: CAWSVTGTSYEQYF

clone_size: .
d_call: .
v_call: TRBV11-2
j_call: TRBJ2-7
cdr3_nt: TGTGCCAGCAGGGGACTGGACGAGCAGTACTTC
cdr3_aa: CASRGLDEQYF